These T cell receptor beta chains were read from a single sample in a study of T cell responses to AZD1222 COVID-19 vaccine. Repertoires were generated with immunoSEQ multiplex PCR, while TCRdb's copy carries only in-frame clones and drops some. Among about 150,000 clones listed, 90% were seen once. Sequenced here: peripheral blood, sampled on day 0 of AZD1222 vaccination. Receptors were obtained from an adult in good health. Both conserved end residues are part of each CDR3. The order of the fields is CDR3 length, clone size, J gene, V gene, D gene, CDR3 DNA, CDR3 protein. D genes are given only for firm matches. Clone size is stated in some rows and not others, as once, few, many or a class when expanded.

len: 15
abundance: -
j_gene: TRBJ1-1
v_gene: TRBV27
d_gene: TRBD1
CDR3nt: TGTGCCAGCAGTTTTGGGACAGCCGGAAACACTGAAGCTTTCTTT
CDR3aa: CASSFGTAGNTEAFF

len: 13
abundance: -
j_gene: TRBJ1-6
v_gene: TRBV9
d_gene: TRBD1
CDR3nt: TGTGCCAGCAGCGGACAGGGGAATTCACCCCTCCACTTT
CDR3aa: CASSGQGNSPLHF

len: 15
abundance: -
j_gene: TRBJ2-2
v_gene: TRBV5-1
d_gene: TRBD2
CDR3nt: TGCGCCAGCAGCTTGGAAGCGGGAGGGTCCGGGGAGCTGTTTTTT
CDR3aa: CASSLEAGGSGELFF

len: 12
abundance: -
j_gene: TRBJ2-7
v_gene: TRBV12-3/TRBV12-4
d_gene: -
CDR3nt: TGTGCCAGCAGTTTAGCGATCTACGAGCAGTACTTC
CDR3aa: CASSLAIYEQYF

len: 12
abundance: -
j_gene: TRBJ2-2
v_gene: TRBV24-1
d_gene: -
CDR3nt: TGTGCCACCAGTGATTCGGGCGGGGAGCTGTTTTTT
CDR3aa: CATSDSGGELFF

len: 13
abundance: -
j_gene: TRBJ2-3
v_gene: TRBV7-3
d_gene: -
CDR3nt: TGTGCCAGCAGCTCCCCTAGCACAGATACGCAGTATTTT
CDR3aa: CASSSPSTDTQYF

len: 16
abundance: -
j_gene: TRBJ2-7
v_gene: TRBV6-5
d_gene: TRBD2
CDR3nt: TGTGCCAGCAGTTACTCGAGGGATAGGGGAGGGTACGAGCAGTACTTC
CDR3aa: CASSYSRDRGGYEQYF

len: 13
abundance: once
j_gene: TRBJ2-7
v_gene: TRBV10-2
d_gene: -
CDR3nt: TGCGCCAGCAGTGTCGGCGGGACCTACGAGCAGTACTTC
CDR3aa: CASSVGGTYEQYF

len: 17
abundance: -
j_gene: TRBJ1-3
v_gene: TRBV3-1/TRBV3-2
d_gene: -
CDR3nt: TGTGCCAGCAGCCAAGATAGGGACGGTTTCTCTGGAAACACCATATATTTT
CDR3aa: CASSQDRDGFSGNTIYF

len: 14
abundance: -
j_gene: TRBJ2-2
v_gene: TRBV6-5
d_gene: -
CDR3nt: TGTGCCAGCGGCAGGGCGGTTCACACCGGGGAGCTGTTTTTT
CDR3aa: CASGRAVHTGELFF

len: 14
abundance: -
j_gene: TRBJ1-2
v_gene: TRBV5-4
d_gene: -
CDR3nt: TGTGCCAGCAGCCCCGGTGGGGGTAACTATGGCTACACCTTC
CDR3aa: CASSPGGGNYGYTF

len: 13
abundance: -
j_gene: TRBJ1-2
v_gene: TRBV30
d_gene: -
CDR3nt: TGTGCCTGGAGTGGGCCAGGGATCTATGGCTACACCTTC
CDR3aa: CAWSGPGIYGYTF

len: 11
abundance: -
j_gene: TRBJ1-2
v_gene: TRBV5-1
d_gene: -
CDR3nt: TGCGCCAGCAGCGCAGACTATGGCTACACCTTC
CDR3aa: CASSADYGYTF

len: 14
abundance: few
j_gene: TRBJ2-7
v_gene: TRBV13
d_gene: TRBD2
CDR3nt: TGTGCCAGCAGCCAGCGGGAGGTTTGGTACGAGCAGTACTTC
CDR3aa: CASSQREVWYEQYF